This T cell receptor (beta chain) emerged from a study of beta chain features in type 1 diabetes. Study-level background: Sorted cell examination encompassed approximately 110 million cells across all samples.

With V trimmed by 4 bases and J by 2 bases, 13 bases remained unmatched. Germline loops: CDR1 LNHNV, CDR2 YYDKDF (reference sequence). The CDR3 extends over 17 amino acids. Comments on this clone: Its matching antigen is unknown.

Isolated RNA was reverse transcribed in full, so expressed TCRB transcripts were sequenced. Assay: immunoSEQ multiplex PCR; the TCRdb copy retains only in-frame clones and omits some. The sample records hundreds of thousands of clones, roughly 12% being singletons. Study-level results: All four CD4+ subsets of Type 1 diabetes patients contained TCRB CDR3s that were moderately but significantly shorter. Small HLA sub-analyses could not settle whether HLA shapes TCRB rearrangement. In the patient group, naive, central memory and Treg TCRB repertoires seemed more alike than in the healthy donor group.

The chain employs TRBV15 and TRBJ2-7, with 8 bases fitting TRBD2. The TCR originated in a man aged 18 to 30 in good health. Sequencing was done on a sample of naive CD4+ T cells from blood. The CDR3 spells CATSKIESSGWPYEQYF. CDR3 nucleotides: TGTGCCACCAGCAAAATCGAGTCTAGCGGGTGGCCCTACGAGCAGTACTTC.